This T cell receptor (beta chain) was captured in a study of shared clonotypes between healthy human individuals. Findings of the study overall: In contrast to clonotypes shared by all four donors, non-shared clonotypes had lower generation probabilities.

A word on this clone: Its antigen remains unidentified.

Every subset's genomic DNA went evenly onto several immunoSEQ plates. TCRdb's table, derived via immunoSEQ multiplex PCR, lists solely in-frame clones and lacks some. Of some 2 million clones in the sample, about 94% were seen once. Terminally differentiated effector memory CD45RA+ cells were excluded from the naive CD8 cells, which were CD45RO-negative and positively selected for CCR7. CDR3 length: 14 amino acids. The V gene's germline CDR1 is MGHDK and CDR2 SYGVNS. J gave up 8 bases and V 5 bases, and 3 bases lay outside the gene matches. Sequencing input: naive CD8+ T cells sorted from blood. V gene TRBV25-1 combines with J gene TRBJ1-6, with 10 nucleotides matching TRBD1. This clonotype was obtained from a man aged 18-30 years in good health. CDR3 protein: CASSSGQGYSPLHF. CDR3 nucleotides: TGTGCCAGCAGTTCGGGACAGGGGTATTCACCCCTCCACTTT.